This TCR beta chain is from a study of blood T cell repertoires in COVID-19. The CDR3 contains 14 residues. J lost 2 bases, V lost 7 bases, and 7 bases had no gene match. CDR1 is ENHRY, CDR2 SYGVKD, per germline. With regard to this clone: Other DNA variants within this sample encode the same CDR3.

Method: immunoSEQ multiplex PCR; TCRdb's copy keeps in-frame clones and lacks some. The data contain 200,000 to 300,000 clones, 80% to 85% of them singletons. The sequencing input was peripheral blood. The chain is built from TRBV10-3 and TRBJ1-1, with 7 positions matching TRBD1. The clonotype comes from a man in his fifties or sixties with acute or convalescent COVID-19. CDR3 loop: CAITGAGGNTEAFF. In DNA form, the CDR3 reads TGTGCCATCACCGGAGCAGGGGGTAACACTGAAGCTTTCTTT.